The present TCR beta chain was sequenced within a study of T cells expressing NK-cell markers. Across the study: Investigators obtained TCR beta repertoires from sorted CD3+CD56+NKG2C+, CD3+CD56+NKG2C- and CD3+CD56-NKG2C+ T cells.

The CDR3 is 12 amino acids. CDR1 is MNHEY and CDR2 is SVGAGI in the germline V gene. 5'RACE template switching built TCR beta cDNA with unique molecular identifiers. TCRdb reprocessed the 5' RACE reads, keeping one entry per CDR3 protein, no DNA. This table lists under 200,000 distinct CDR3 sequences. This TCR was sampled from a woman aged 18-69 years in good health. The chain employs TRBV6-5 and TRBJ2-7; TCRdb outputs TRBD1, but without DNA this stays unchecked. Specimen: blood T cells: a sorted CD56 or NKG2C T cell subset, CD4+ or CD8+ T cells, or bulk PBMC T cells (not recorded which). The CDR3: CASRGDRYEQYF.